This TCR beta chain was profiled in a study of blood T cell repertoires in COVID-19. Turning to the study itself: The United States, Italy and Spain were the sources of the acute and convalescent COVID-19 samples. Nucleic acid was either cDNA or gDNA, and it came from T cells, B-cell-depleted T cells, or PBMCs.

Profiled with immunoSEQ multiplex PCR; TCRdb holds only in-frame clones, not every one. The data hold approximately 350,000 clones, with around four fifths observed a single time. CDR3 length equals 13 residues. V shed 9 bases and J shed 4 bases, with 12 bases lying between them. Sequenced material: peripheral blood. The TCR originated in a man aged 25-45 years with active or convalescent COVID-19. The V call is TRBV12-3 or TRBV12-4, the J call TRBJ1-4; possible D gene TRBD1, 6 bases. This chain's CDR3 is CASGGADNEKLFF. CDR3 in DNA: TGTGCCAGTGGGGGGGCGGATAATGAAAAACTGTTTTTT.